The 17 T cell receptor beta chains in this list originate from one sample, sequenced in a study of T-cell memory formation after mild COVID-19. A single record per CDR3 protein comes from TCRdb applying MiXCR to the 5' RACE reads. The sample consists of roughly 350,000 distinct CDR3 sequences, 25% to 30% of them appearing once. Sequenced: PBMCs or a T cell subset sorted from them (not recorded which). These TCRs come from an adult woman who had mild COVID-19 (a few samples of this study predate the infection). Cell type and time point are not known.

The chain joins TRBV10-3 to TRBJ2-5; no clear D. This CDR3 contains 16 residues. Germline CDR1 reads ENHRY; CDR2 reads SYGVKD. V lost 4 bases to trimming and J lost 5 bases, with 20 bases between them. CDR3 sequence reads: CAISGSGPTGLETQYF. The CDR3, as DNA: TGTGCCATCAGTGGTTCAGGCCCTACCGGATTGGAGACCCAGTACTTC.

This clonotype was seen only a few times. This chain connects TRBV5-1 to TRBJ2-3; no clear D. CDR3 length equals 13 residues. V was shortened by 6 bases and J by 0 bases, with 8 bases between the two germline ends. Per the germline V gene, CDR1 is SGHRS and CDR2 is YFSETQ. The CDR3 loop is CASMRGSTDTQYF. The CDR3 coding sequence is TGCGCCAGCATGCGCGGAAGCACAGATACGCAGTATTTT.

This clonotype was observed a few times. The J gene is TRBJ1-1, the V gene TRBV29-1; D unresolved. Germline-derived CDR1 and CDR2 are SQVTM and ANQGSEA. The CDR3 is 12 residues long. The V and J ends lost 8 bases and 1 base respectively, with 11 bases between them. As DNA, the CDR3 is TGCAGCACGAGGAAGGGGAACACTGAAGCTTTCTTT. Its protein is CSTRKGNTEAFF.

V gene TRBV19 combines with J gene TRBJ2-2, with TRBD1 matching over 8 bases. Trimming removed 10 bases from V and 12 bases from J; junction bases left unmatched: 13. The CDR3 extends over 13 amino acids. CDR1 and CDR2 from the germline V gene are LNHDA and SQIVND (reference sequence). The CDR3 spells CATRQGSPVKLFF. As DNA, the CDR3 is TGTGCCACCCGACAGGGGTCCCCCGTGAAGCTGTTTTTT.

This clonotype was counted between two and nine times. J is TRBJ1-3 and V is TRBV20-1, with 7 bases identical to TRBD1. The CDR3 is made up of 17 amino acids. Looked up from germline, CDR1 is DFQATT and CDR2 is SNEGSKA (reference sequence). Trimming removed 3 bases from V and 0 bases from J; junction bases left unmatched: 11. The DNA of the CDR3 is TGCAGTGCTAGTCCCTGGACAGGCCCTTCCTCTGGAAACACCATATATTTT. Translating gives CSASPWTGPSSGNTIYF.

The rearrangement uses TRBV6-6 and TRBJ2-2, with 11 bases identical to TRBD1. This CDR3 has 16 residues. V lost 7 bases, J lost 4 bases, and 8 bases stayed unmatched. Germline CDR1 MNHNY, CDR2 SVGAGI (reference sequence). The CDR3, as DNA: TGTGCCAGCACCCCGGGACAGGGGGGGGGCACCGGGGAGCTGTTTTTT. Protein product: CASTPGQGGGTGELFF.

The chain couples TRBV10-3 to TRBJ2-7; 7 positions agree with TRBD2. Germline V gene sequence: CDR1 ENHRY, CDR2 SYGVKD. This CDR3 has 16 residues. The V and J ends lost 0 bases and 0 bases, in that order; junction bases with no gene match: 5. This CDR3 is CAISESAAGASYEQYF. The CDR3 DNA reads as TGTGCCATCAGTGAGTCTGCGGCGGGAGCCTCCTACGAGCAGTACTTC.

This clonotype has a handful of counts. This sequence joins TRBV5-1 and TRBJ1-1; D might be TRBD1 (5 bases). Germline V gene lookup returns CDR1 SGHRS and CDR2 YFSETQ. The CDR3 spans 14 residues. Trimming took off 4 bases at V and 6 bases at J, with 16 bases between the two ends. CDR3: CASSGGLPGAEAFF. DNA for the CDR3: TGCGCCAGCAGCGGGGGACTCCCTGGGGCTGAAGCTTTCTTT.

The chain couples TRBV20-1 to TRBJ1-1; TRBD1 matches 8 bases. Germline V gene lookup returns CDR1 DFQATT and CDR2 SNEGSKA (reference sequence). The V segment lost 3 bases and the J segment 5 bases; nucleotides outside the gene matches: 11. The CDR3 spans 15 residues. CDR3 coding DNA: TGCAGTGCTAGTGTGGGTGGAGGGACAGGAACTGAAGCTTTCTTT. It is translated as CSASVGGGTGTEAFF.

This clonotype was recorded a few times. CDR3 residues: CASSLGRAHEQYF. CDR3 bases: TGTGCCAGCAGCTTAGGCAGGGCGCACGAGCAGTACTTC. This rearrangement joins TRBV7-9 to TRBJ2-7; D might be TRBD1 (5 bases). Germline V CDR1 and CDR2: SEHNR, FQNEAQ (reference sequence). Trimming removed 1 base from V and 5 bases from J, with 9 bases in between. The CDR3 totals 13 residues.

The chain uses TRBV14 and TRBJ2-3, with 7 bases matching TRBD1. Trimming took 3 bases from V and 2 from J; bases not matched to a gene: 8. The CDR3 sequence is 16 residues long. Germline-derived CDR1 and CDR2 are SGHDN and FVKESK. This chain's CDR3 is CASSQGRDRITDTQYF. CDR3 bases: TGTGCCAGCAGCCAGGGCCGGGACAGAATCACAGATACGCAGTATTTT.

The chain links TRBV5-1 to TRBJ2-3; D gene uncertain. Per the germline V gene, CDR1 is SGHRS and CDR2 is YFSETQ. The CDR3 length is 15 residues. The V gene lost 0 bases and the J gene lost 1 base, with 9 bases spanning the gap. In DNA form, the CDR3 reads TGCGCCAGCAGCTTGGTCCAAAGGGGCACAGATACGCAGTATTTT. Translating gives CASSLVQRGTDTQYF.

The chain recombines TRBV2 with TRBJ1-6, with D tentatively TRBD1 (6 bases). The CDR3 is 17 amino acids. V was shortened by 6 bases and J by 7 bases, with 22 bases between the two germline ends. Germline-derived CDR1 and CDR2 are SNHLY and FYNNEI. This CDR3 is CASSPRPLTGKNSPLHF. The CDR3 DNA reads TGTGCCAGCAGCCCCAGGCCCCTTACAGGGAAAAATTCACCCCTCCACTTT.

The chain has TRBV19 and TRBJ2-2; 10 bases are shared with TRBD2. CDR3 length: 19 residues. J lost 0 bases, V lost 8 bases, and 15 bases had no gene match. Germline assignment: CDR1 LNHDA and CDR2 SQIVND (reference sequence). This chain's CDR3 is CASSLRGVAGGANTGELFF. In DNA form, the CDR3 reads TGTGCCAGTTCTTTGCGAGGGGTAGCGGGGGGCGCGAACACCGGGGAGCTGTTTTTT.

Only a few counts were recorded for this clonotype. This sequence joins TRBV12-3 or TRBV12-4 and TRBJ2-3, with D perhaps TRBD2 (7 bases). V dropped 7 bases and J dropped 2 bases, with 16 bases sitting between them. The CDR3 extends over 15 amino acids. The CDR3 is CASTGGGGFTDTQYF. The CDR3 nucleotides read TGTGCCAGCACCGGGGGCGGGGGTTTCACAGATACGCAGTATTTT.

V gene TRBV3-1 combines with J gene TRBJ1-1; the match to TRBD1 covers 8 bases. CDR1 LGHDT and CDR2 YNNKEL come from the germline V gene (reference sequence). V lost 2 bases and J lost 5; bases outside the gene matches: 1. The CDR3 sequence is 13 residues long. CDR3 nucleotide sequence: TGTGCCAGCAGCCAATACAGGGGGACTGAAGCTTTCTTT. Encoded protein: CASSQYRGTEAFF. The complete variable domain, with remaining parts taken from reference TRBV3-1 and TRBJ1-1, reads DTAVSQTPKYLVTQMGNDKSIKCEQNLGHDTMYWYKQDSKKFLKIMFSYNNKELIINETVPNRFSPKSPDKAHLNLHINSLELGDSAVYFCASSQYRGTEAFFGQGTRLTVV.

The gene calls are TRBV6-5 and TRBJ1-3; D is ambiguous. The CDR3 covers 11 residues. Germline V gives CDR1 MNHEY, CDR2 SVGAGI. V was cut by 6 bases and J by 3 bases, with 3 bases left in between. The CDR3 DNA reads TGTGCCAGCAGGGTTGGAAACACCATATATTTT. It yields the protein CASRVGNTIYF.